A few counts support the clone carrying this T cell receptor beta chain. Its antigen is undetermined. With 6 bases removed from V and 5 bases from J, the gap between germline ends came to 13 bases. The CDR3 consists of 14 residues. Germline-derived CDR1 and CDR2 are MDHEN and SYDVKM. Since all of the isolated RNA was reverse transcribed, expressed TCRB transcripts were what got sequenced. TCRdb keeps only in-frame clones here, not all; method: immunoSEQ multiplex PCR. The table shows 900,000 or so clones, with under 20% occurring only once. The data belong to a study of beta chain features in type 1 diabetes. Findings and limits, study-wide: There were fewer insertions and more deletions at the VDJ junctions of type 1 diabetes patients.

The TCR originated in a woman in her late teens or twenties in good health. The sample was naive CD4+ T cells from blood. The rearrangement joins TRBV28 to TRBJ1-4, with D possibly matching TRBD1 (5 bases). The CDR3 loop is CASRVGGWNEKLFF. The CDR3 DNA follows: TGTGCCAGCAGAGTGGGGGGATGGAATGAAAAACTGTTTTTT.